The sequence of this T cell receptor beta chain was determined in a study of shared clonotypes between healthy human individuals. About the research overall: The cohort had a couple of women and a few men, ages 18 to 49.

The CDR3 runs 14 residues. V was cut by 4 bases and J by 7 bases, with 14 bases left in between. Per the germline V gene, CDR1 is SGHKS and CDR2 is YYEKEE (reference sequence). The naive CD8 subset, CD45RO-negative cells positively selected for CCR7, excluded terminally differentiated effector memory CD45RA+ cells. Execution of the assay was at deep level. Assay: immunoSEQ multiplex PCR; the TCRdb copy retains only in-frame clones and omits some. This sample has more than 550,000 clones, with 90% to 95% found just once. The sequence was obtained from a man aged 25 to 45 in good health. Input material: naive CD8+ T cells sorted from blood. The chain joins TRBV5-5 to TRBJ2-2, with D tentatively TRBD1 (8 bases). CDR3 amino acids: CASSLYRGGGELFF. The CDR3 nucleotides read TGTGCCAGCAGCCTATACAGGGGGGGCGGGGAGCTGTTTTTT.